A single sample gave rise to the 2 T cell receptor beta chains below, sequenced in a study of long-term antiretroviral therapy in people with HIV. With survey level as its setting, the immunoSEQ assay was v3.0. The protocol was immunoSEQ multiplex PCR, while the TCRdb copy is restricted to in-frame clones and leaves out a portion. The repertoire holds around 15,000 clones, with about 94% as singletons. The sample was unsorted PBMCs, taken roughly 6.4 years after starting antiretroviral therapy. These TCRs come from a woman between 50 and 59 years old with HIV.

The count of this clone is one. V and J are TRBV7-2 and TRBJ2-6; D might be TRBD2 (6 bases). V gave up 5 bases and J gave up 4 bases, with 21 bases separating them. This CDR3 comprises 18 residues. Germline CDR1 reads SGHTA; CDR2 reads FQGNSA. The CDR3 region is CASSPTGVPVGGANVLTF. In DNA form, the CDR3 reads TGTGCCAGCAGCCCTACGGGGGTCCCGGTTGGAGGGGCCAACGTCCTGACTTTC.

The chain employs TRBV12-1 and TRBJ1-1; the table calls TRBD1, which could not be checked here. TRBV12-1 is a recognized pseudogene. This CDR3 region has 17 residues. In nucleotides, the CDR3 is TGTGCCAGCAGCTTAAGGACAGGGCTATTACATTGGACTGAAGCTTTCTTT. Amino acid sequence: CASSLRTGLLHWTEAFF.